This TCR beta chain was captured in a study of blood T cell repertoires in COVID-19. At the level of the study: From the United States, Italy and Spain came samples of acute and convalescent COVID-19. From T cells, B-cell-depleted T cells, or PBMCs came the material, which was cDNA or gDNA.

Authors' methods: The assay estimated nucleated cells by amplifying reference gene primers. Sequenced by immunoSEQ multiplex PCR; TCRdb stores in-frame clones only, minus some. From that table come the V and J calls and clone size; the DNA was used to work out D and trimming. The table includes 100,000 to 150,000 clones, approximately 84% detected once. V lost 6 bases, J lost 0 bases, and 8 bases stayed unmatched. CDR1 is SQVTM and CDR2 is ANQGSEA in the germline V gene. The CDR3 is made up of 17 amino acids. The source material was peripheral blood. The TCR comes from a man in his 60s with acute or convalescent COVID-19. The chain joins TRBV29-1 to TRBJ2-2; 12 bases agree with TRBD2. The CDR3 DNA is TGCAGCGTCGAGGGGCTAGCGGGAGGGCCGAACACCGGGGAGCTGTTTTTT. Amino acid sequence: CSVEGLAGGPNTGELFF.